This entry features one TCR beta chain sequence. What it binds is unknown. The sample comes from a study of CXCR3-negative and CXCR3-positive naive CD8 T cells. Phenotypically, naive CD8+ T cells corresponded to CD45RO-CCR7+CD27+CD95-. CDR1 and CDR2 (germline): LNHDA, SQIVND (reference sequence). The CDR3 has 15 residues. Carrying UMI labels, the TRB cDNA libraries were prepared through 5' RACE. TCRdb reprocessed the 5' RACE reads; each CDR3 protein has one entry and no DNA is given. This repertoire includes tens of thousands of distinct CDR3 sequences. Study-wide findings and caveats: Hydrophobicity of TRB CDR3s was greater in CXCR3-positive naive cells than in CXCR3-negative naive cells. The study found comparably high diversity in both naive subsets and much lower diversity in memory CD8+ cells.

The source is a human donor in good health. Some clones in this sample may be carry-over from other donors' samples. Input material: naive CXCR3- CD8+ T cells from blood. Stated subset: CD45RO-CCR7+CD27+CD95- naive CD8+ T cells lacking CXCR3 (TNR3-). This rearrangement joins TRBV19 to TRBJ2-1; TCRdb calls TRBD1, which cannot be checked without DNA. The CDR3 loop is CASSIGGTLYNEQFF. Complete variable domain (other parts from reference TRBV19 and TRBJ2-1): DGGITQSPKYLFRKEGQNVTLSCEQNLNHDAMYWYRQDPGQGLRLIYYSQIVNDFQKGDIAEGYSVSREKKESFPLTVTSAQKNPTAFYLCASSIGGTLYNEQFFGPGTRLTVL.